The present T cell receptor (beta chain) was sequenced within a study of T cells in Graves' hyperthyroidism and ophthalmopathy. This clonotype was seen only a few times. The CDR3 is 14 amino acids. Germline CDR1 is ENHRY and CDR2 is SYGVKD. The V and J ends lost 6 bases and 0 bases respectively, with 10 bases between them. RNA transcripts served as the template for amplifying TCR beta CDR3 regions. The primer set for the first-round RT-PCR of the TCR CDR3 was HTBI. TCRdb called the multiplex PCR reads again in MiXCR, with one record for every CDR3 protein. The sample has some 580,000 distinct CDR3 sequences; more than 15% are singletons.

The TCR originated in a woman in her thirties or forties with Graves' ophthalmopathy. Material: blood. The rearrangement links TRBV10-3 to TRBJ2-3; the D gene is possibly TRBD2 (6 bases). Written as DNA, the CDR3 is TGTGCCATCAGGAATGGGACTAGCACAGATACGCAGTATTTT. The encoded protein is CAIRNGTSTDTQYF.